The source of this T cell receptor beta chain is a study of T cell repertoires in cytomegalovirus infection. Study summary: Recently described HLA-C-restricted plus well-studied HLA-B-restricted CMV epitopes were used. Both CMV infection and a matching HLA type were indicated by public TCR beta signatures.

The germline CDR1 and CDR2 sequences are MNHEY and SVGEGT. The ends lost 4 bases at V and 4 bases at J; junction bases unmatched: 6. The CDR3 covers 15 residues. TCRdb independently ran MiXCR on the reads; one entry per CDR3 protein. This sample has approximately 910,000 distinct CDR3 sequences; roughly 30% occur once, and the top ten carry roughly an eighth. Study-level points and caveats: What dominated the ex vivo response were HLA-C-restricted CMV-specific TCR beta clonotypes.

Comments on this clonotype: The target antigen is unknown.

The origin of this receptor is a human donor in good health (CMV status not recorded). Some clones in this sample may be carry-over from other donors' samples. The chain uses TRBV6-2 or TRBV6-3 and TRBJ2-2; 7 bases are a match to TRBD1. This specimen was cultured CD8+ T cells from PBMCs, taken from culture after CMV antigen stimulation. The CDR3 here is CASSWDSSGTGELFF. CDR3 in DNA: TGTGCCAGCAGTTGGGACAGCTCGGGCACCGGGGAGCTGTTTTTT.